These T cell receptor beta chains were read from a single sample in a study of cytomegalovirus exposure and HLA in healthy donors. Clones were sequenced by immunoSEQ multiplex PCR, and TCRdb holds only the in-frame ones, with some missing. The repertoire table contains approximately 50,000 clones. Sequenced: PBMCs. Every receptor here comes from a man between 18 and 35 years old in good health and CMV-seropositive. CDR3s include the opening cysteine and the closing phenylalanine or tryptophan. Each record gives: clone size, D gene, V gene, J gene, CDR3 DNA, CDR3 protein. The D gene is left open where the match is weak. Some rows mark clone size as missing; the rest say once, few, many or name a class of expanded clone.

>.|.|TRBV6-5|TRBJ1-1
TGTGCCAGCAGAAGTACCGATTGGAGAGCTTTCTTT
CASRSTDWRAFF
>.|.|TRBV29-1|TRBJ2-7
TGCAGCGCCGGGGACACCTACGAGCAGTACTTC
CSAGDTYEQYF
>.|TRBD2|TRBV15|TRBJ2-7
TGTGCCACCAGCCCGTCTACTGGGGTAGCGGGGGGCGAGCAGTACTTC
CATSPSTGVAGGEQYF
>.|.|TRBV5-6|TRBJ1-2
TGTGCCGGCAGCCCGGCAGGGAATATCAACTATGGCTACACCTTC
CAGSPAGNINYGYTF
>.|.|TRBV9|TRBJ1-1
TGTGCCAGCAGCACAACAGGGTTGAACACTGAAGCTTTCTTT
CASSTTGLNTEAFF
>.|TRBD1|TRBV27|TRBJ1-1
TGTGCCAGCAGGCGTACAGGGGGGGGTGAAGCTTTCTTT
CASRRTGGGEAFF
>.|.|TRBV28|TRBJ1-5
TGTGCCAGCAGGGGGGGTCGAGGATTAAGCAATCAGCCCCAGCATTTT
CASRGGRGLSNQPQHF
>.|.|TRBV19|TRBJ1-1
TGTGCCAGTAGCTTTTCATGGAAGGCAGGGAAAATGAACACTGAAGCTTTCTTT
CASSFSWKAGKMNTEAFF
>.|TRBD1|TRBV6-1|TRBJ1-1
TGTGCCAGCAGTGACCCGACAGGGCACACTGAAGCTTTCTTT
CASSDPTGHTEAFF
>.|.|TRBV7-5|TRBJ2-1
TGTGCCAGAAGCTTAGTAGTTTATGAGCAGTTCTTC
CARSLVVYEQFF
>.|.|TRBV6-1|TRBJ1-3
TGTGCCAGCAGTGAAGCGCTCGGGGTTGGAAACACCATATATTTT
CASSEALGVGNTIYF
>.|.|TRBV7-9|TRBJ2-7
TGTGCCAGCAGATCCGGGCAGGGAAGGCCCGAGCAGTACTTC
CASRSGQGRPEQYF
>.|TRBD1|TRBV5-4|TRBJ1-1
TGTGCCAGCGGGGGGCAGGGGGTTGGCACTGAAGCTTTCTTT
CASGGQGVGTEAFF
>.|.|TRBV18|TRBJ1-6
TGTGCCAGCTCACCAGGGGCAGGGAGGAATAATTCACCCCTCCACTTT
CASSPGAGRNNSPLHF
>.|TRBD2|TRBV7-6|TRBJ2-5
TGTGCCAGCAGCTTAGCGCGGACTAGCGGGACCCAAGAGACCCAGTACTTC
CASSLARTSGTQETQYF
>.|.|TRBV5-6|TRBJ2-7
TGTGCCAGCAGCTTGGGACAGCACTACGAGCAGTACTTC
CASSLGQHYEQYF
>.|.|TRBV25-1|TRBJ2-2
TGTGCCAGCAGTGACCTGGGGAGCGGGGAGCTGTTTTTT
CASSDLGSGELFF
>.|TRBD1|TRBV5-4|TRBJ1-5
TGTGCCAGCAGCCTGGGAGGGGGACAGGGGGCAAGCAATCAGCCCCAGCATTTT
CASSLGGGQGASNQPQHF
>.|.|TRBV9|TRBJ2-7
TGTGCCAGCAGCGGGGCCGGGGGCGAGCAGTACTTC
CASSGAGGEQYF
>.|.|TRBV2|TRBJ2-5
TGTGCCAGCAGTGGGGACTTTCAAGAGACCCAGTACTTC
CASSGDFQETQYF
>.|TRBD2|TRBV18|TRBJ2-5
TGTGCCAGCTCACCAAAGGCTAGCGGGAGAGGAGAGACCCAGTACTTC
CASSPKASGRGETQYF
>.|TRBD1|TRBV9|TRBJ1-2
TGTGCCAGCAGCGCCAGTACCGGGACAGGGGCCCATGGCTACACCTTC
CASSASTGTGAHGYTF
>medium-sized|TRBD1|TRBV28|TRBJ1-1
TGTGCCAGCAGTGGGGACAGGGCTAAGTACACTGAAGCTTTCTTT
CASSGDRAKYTEAFF
>.|TRBD2|TRBV29-1|TRBJ2-1
TGCAGCGTCGGACTAGCGGGAGCCCCCGGCTCCTACAATGAGCAGTTCTTC
CSVGLAGAPGSYNEQFF
>.|TRBD1|TRBV11-2|TRBJ2-6
TGTGCCAGCAGCTTAGTCGGGACAGGGGTGTCTGGGGCCAACGTCCTGACTTTC
CASSLVGTGVSGANVLTF
>.|TRBD1|TRBV28|TRBJ2-5
TGTGCCAGCAGTTCGGGACAGTTGAGAGAGACCCAGTACTTC
CASSSGQLRETQYF
>.|TRBD1|TRBV5-1|TRBJ1-4
TGCGCCAGCAGCTTGGGTGGGACAGGGAAGGAAAAACTGTTTTTT
CASSLGGTGKEKLFF
>.|TRBD1|TRBV7-2|TRBJ1-3
TGTGCCAGCAGCTTACCTCCGGGACAGGGGGCCTCTGGAAACACCATATATTTT
CASSLPPGQGASGNTIYF